One and the same sample provided the 22 T cell receptor beta chains below, sequenced in a study of control samples from healthy donors and cancer patients. Some clones are missing from TCRdb's copy, which holds only in-frame ones; the method was immunoSEQ multiplex PCR. Among around 94,000 clones listed, 90% to 95% were seen once. Sequencing was carried out using blood. These receptors were collected from a woman aged 30 to 39 in good health.

The J gene is TRBJ1-1, the V gene TRBV6-2 or TRBV6-3; perhaps TRBD1 as D (5 bases). The CDR3 consists of 14 residues. CDR1 is MNHEY, CDR2 SVGEGT, per germline. Deletions cut 4 bases from V and 0 bases from J, with 9 bases between. For the CDR3, the DNA is TGTGCCAGCAGTTGGGCAGGGATGAACACTGAAGCTTTCTTT. As protein: CASSWAGMNTEAFF.

A note on this clone: This sample also contains other DNA sequences that code for the same CDR3. This chain joins TRBV2 and TRBJ2-7, with 11 bases matching TRBD2. CDR3 length: 17 residues. Trimming cost V 6 bases and J 0 bases; bases outside gene matches: 10. Germline CDR1 and CDR2: SNHLY and FYNNEI. This CDR3 is CASRDIFTSGSSYEQYF. CDR3 DNA: TGTGCCAGCAGGGACATATTTACTAGCGGGAGCTCCTACGAGCAGTACTTC.

The rearrangement links TRBV6-5 to TRBJ2-2; 7 bases are a match to TRBD2. V shed 6 bases, J shed 4 bases, and the junction held 5 bases outside the gene matches. In germline, CDR1 is MNHEY, CDR2 SVGAGI. This CDR3 is 14 amino acids long. The CDR3 bases are TGTGCCAGCAGGCTAGCGGAGATCACCGGGGAGCTGTTTTTT. It translates to CASRLAEITGELFF.

V and J are TRBV19 and TRBJ1-5; 9 positions match TRBD1. The CDR3 spans 21 residues. With V trimmed by 4 bases and J by 0 bases, 19 bases remained unmatched. Germline V gives CDR1 LNHDA, CDR2 SQIVND (reference sequence). The DNA of the CDR3 is TGTGCCAGTAGTACTGCCGCACGAGCGGGACAGGGAGTATATAGCAATCAGCCCCAGCATTTT. Amino acid sequence: CASSTAARAGQGVYSNQPQHF.

The chain has TRBV6-5 and TRBJ1-6, with a tentative D call TRBD1 (6 bases). Germline V gene lookup returns CDR1 MNHEY and CDR2 SVGAGI. The CDR3 sequence is 13 residues long. V was shortened by 6 bases and J by 7 bases, with 10 bases between the two germline ends. The CDR3 loop reads CASRQGPNSPLHF. DNA for the CDR3: TGTGCCAGCAGACAGGGTCCGAATTCACCCCTCCACTTT.

This chain connects TRBV19 to TRBJ1-1; D ambiguous. CDR1 is LNHDA, CDR2 SQIVND, per germline (reference sequence). V lost 6 bases and J 1 base, leaving 9 bases between the germline ends. This CDR3 spans 13 amino acids. The CDR3: CASRTHGNTEAFF. CDR3 nucleotide sequence: TGTGCCAGTAGGACACATGGGAACACTGAAGCTTTCTTT.

This chain links TRBV5-4 with TRBJ2-4, with 11 bases matching TRBD2. CDR1 is SGHNT and CDR2 is YYREEE in the germline V gene (reference sequence). CDR3 size: 18 residues. Germline trimming cut 3 bases from V and 3 bases from J; bases unmatched to any gene: 11. CDR3 bases: TGTGCCAGCAGCTCTCCCCATAGCGGGGGGGCCGGCAAAAACATTCAGTACTTC. Protein sequence: CASSSPHSGGAGKNIQYF.

The chain couples TRBV3-1 (or the pseudogene TRBV3-2) to TRBJ1-6; tentative D call: TRBD1 (5 bases). CDR1 LGHDT and CDR2 YNNKEL come from the germline V gene (reference sequence). V was pared by 0 bases and J by 13 bases, with 19 bases between. The CDR3 is 16 amino acids. CDR3 in amino acids: CASSQDSGRLGHPLHF. The CDR3 DNA follows: TGTGCCAGCAGCCAAGATAGCGGCAGATTGGGGCATCCCCTCCACTTT.

The chain recombines TRBV5-1 with TRBJ2-3, with TRBD2 matching 11 bases. Germline CDR1 and CDR2: SGHRS and YFSETQ. The CDR3 contains 15 residues. V lost 3 bases and J lost 5; bases outside the gene matches: 5. The CDR3 protein is CASSSGLAGIDTQYF. The CDR3 DNA reads TGCGCCAGCAGCTCAGGACTAGCGGGCATAGATACGCAGTATTTT.

The chain combines TRBV3-1 (or the pseudogene TRBV3-2) with TRBJ2-3; tentatively, D is TRBD1 (5 bases). Germline loops: CDR1 LGHDT, CDR2 YNNKEL (reference sequence). V was clipped by 5 bases and J by 6 bases, with 12 bases between them. The CDR3 runs 13 residues. The CDR3 sequence is CASSEGAIDTQYF. DNA for the CDR3: TGTGCCAGCAGCGAAGGGGCCATTGATACGCAGTATTTT.

The chain employs TRBV6-6 and TRBJ2-7, with D perhaps TRBD1 (6 bases). CDR1 is MNHNY and CDR2 is SVGAGI in the germline V gene (reference sequence). This CDR3 region has 14 residues. Trimming took 4 bases from V and 6 from J, leaving 16 bases between them. The CDR3 loop is CASSLPTGLVEQYF. As DNA, the CDR3 is TGTGCCAGCAGTTTGCCCACAGGGTTGGTCGAGCAGTACTTC.

V is TRBV28 and J is TRBJ2-3, with 8 bases matching TRBD2. The CDR3 length is 15 residues. Looked up from germline, CDR1 is MDHEN and CDR2 is SYDVKM. Trimming at V came to 3 bases and at J to 0 bases, leaving 2 bases not matched to a gene. CDR3 in DNA: TGTGCCAGCAGTTTCTCGGGGGGGAGCACAGATACGCAGTATTTT. Translated, it gives CASSFSGGSTDTQYF.

The genes are TRBV12-3 or TRBV12-4 and TRBJ2-1; D is uncertain. V was clipped by 1 base and J by 4 bases, with 5 bases between them. This CDR3 has 13 amino acids. CDR3 in amino acids: CASSLVEYNEQFF. The CDR3 bases are TGTGCCAGCAGTTTAGTGGAATACAATGAGCAGTTCTTC.

The chain uses TRBV5-6 and TRBJ2-1, with D perhaps TRBD1 (6 bases). This CDR3 has 15 residues. From germline, CDR1 is SGHDT and CDR2 YYEEEE. Trimming shortened V by 10 bases and J by 0 bases, and 17 bases separated the two germline ends. The CDR3 region has the DNA TGTGCCGCAGGGGCAGCCCTGAGCTCCTACAATGAGCAGTTCTTC. Amino acid sequence: CAAGAALSSYNEQFF.

The chain employs TRBV5-4 and TRBJ1-2; 12 positions agree with TRBD1. The germline CDR1 and CDR2 sequences are SGHNT and YYREEE (reference sequence). The CDR3 runs 15 residues. The V and J ends lost 4 bases and 3 bases, in that order; junction bases with no gene match: 4. The CDR3 DNA reads TGTGCCAGCAGCCCCGGGACAGGGGGCGACTATGGCTACACCTTC. This translates into CASSPGTGGDYGYTF.

This clone was seen a few times. The CDR3 is CASSYSNQPQHF. CDR3 coding DNA: TGTGCCAGCAGTTATAGCAATCAGCCCCAGCATTTT. The chain employs TRBV12-3 or TRBV12-4 and TRBJ1-5; D gene uncertain. The germline V and J ends were trimmed by 4 bases and 0 bases, with 1 base remaining between them. The length of the CDR3 is 12 residues.

The V and J genes are TRBV11-3 and TRBJ2-3; D not resolved. The germline V and J ends were trimmed by 3 bases and 4 bases, with 20 bases remaining between them. This CDR3 is 17 amino acids long. The germline gives CDR1 SGHNT, CDR2 YENEEA. The CDR3 reads CASSFSSSSRAADTQYF. CDR3 DNA sequence: TGTGCCAGCAGCTTTTCTTCGTCTAGTCGGGCGGCAGATACGCAGTATTTT.

This chain joins TRBV5-6 and TRBJ2-7, with no clear D. CDR1 is SGHDT, CDR2 YYEEEE, per germline. Trimming stripped 4 bases from V and 0 bases from J, with 2 bases between. CDR3 length equals 11 residues. The CDR3 loop is CASSDSYEQYF. CDR3 bases: TGTGCCAGCAGCGACTCCTACGAGCAGTACTTC.

The rearrangement links TRBV9 to TRBJ2-3; D gene unclear. The CDR3 extends over 13 amino acids. CDR1 and CDR2 from the germline V gene are SGDLS and YYNGEE. Deletions cut 3 bases from V and 3 bases from J, with 8 bases between. The CDR3 DNA follows: TGTGCCAGCAGCGAGTCCGTAACAGATACGCAGTATTTT. Residues: CASSESVTDTQYF.

The V gene is TRBV27, the J gene TRBJ1-6, with D possibly matching TRBD1 (5 bases). The germline V gene encodes CDR1 MNHEY and CDR2 SMNVEV (reference sequence). V gave up 6 bases and J gave up 9 bases, with 15 bases separating them. The CDR3 contains 14 residues. For the CDR3, the DNA is TGTGCCAGCAGCCGGGGGGGGGTTGCTTCACCCCTCCACTTT. Its protein is CASSRGGVASPLHF.

The chain uses TRBV30 and TRBJ1-2; 7 bases line up with TRBD1. Germline trimming cut 4 bases from V and 3 bases from J; bases unmatched to any gene: 2. Germline CDR1 reads GTSNPN; CDR2 reads SVGIG (reference sequence). CDR3 length: 12 residues. CDR3 nucleotide sequence: TGTGCCTGGACAGGGGGGGACTATGGCTACACCTTC. Protein sequence: CAWTGGDYGYTF.

This chain links TRBV6-1 with TRBJ1-4; TRBD1 is a possible D gene (5 bases). From germline, CDR1 is MNHNS and CDR2 SASEGT. The V gene lost 0 bases and the J gene lost 7 bases, with 12 bases spanning the gap. The CDR3 spans 15 residues. CDR3 sequence reads: CASSEALQGGEKLFF. The CDR3 region has the DNA TGTGCCAGCAGTGAAGCGCTTCAGGGAGGTGAAAAACTGTTTTTT.